This T cell receptor (beta chain) was recorded in a study of identical twins. With 4 bases clipped from V and 4 bases from J, the junction kept 15 bases outside the gene matches. The CDR3 totals 18 residues. The germline V gene encodes CDR1 LGHDT and CDR2 YNNKEL (reference sequence). TCRdb called the 5' RACE reads again in MiXCR, with one record for every CDR3 protein. The sample holds hundreds of thousands of distinct CDR3 sequences, around 7% seen once. This clonotype was seen a handful of times. Separately, the same data were catalogued under a study of yellow fever vaccine responses in identical twins.

The chain uses TRBV3-1 and TRBJ2-3; TRBD2 matches at 9 bases. The clonotype comes from a young woman in good health. The sequenced sample consisted of memory (CD45RO+) T cells sorted from blood. The CDR3 is CASSRNLAGRGGADTQYF. DNA for the CDR3: TGTGCCAGCAGCCGAAACCTTGCCGGGCGGGGGGGTGCAGATACGCAGTATTTT.